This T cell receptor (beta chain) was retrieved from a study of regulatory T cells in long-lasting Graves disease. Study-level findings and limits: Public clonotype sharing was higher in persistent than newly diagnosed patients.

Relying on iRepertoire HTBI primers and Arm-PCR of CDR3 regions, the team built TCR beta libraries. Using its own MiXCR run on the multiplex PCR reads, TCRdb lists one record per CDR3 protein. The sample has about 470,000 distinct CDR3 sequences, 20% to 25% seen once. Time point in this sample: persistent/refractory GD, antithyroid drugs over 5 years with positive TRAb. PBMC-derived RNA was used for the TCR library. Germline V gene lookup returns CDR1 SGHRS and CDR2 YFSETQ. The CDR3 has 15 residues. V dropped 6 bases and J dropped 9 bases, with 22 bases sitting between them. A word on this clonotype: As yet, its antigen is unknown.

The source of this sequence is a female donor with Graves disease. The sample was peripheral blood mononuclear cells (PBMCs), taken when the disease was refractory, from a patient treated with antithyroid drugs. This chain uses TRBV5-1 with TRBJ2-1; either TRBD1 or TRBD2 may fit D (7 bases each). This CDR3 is CASKEGAGVGSEQFF. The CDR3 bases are TGCGCCAGCAAAGAGGGGGCGGGAGTGGGGAGTGAGCAGTTCTTC.